This T cell receptor beta chain was identified during a study of T cells in Graves' hyperthyroidism and ophthalmopathy (dated by TCRdb to between 2018 and 2020). Describing the broader study: Peripheral blood was collected at initial diagnosis, before any treatment. For training and testing, the approximately 92 patients in the discovery cohort were randomly divided in a 7:3 ratio. The paper reports TCR Vbeta CDR3 sequencing of approximately 140 peripheral blood samples: 43 ophthalmopathy, under 85 hyperthyroidism and around 17 progressor patients. Prospective prediction of ophthalmopathy was tested in an independent validation cohort consisting of fewer than 20 hyperthyroidism patients and some 17 patients who later progressed to ophthalmopathy. After sampling, hyperthyroidism patients received methimazole starting at 30 mg daily, and ophthalmopathy patients received high-dose intravenous methylprednisolone. A discovery cohort of roughly 100 patients, roughly 40 with Graves' ophthalmopathy and roughly 59 with stable Graves' hyperthyroidism, was used to find distinguishing TCR V-J signatures. Thyroid tissue and blood T-cell repertoires from about six Graves' hyperthyroidism patients were also compared in the study. Overall results and qualifications from the work: Sample size was not statistically predetermined, and investigators were not blinded to group allocation. A model built on a 13 V-J signature distinguished ophthalmopathy from stable hyperthyroidism, reaching roughly 88% sensitivity and 81.08% specificity in cross-validation and 80%/75% in testing. In validation, the model predicted progression to ophthalmopathy a median of approximately 6.3 months before onset, with about 70% sensitivity and 72.22% specificity. Blood samples also contained most of the expanded thyroid clonotypes (frequency above 0.001), which suggests that blood repertoires may reflect thyroid immune responses.

TCR beta CDR3 regions were amplified from RNA transcripts. The TCR CDR3 was subjected to a first round of RT-PCR using the HTBI primer set and the Qiagen OneStep RT-PCR kit. Libraries were constructed in a second round of multiplex PCR, after which size selection and purification were performed. Sequencing of the libraries was done on an Illumina HiSeq2000 using paired-end 100 bp reads. Processing in the source paper ran as follows. SOAPnuke was used to process the raw data, with reads discarded if the reads contained adapters or uncalled bases, had a mean Phred below 15, or lacked an exact constant-primer or identifier match. High-quality paired reads were merged with COPE v1.2.5, and unique nucleotide sequences were defined as clonotypes. MiTCR v1.1 was used to align the clonotypes against IMGT TRBV, TRBD and TRBJ reference segments. The analysis included only V-J combinations with a frequency above 0.0001, which together covered more than 99% of the repertoires. The TCS score was defined as F50 (clonal expansion) divided by E x V (chaos), with BLOSUM62-based TCRdist calculated between CDR3 peptides within each V-J. Welch's t-statistics and random forest reduced 500 to 550 V-J features to 13, which were used in a naive Bayes classifier (R e1071). The public reads were quality trimmed at Q25 with fastp and then assembled into clones with MiXCR by TCRdb, keeping productive beta chains. Identical CDR3 protein sequences are pooled into one entry, listed with their most common genes and DNA. The V and J calls were determined by TCRdb, not by the authors. A total of 490,000 or so distinct CDR3 sequences appear in this sample, less than 20% of them only once. Approximately 50% of the sample rests with the top ten.

In the ophthalmopathy patients, disease was moderately to severely active, with a Clinical Activity Score of 3 or more, a NOSPECS grade of 4 or more, and a duration of less than 3 months. Any patient with an uncontrolled infection, another autoimmune disease, pregnancy or lactation was excluded. Clinical symptoms, serum thyroxine and TRAb, thyroid ultrasound, and orbital computed tomography formed the basis for the diagnoses. Ficoll-Paque density gradient centrifugation was used to isolate PBMCs from approximately 11 ml of fresh peripheral blood. Total RNA was extracted with Trizol reagent, and quality was checked on an Agilent 2100 Bioanalyzer. The germline V gene specifies SGHAT as CDR1 and FQNNGV as CDR2. Trimming leaves V shorter by 5 bases and J shorter by 9 bases, with the junction holding 19 bases beyond the gene matches. Its CDR3 holds 17 amino acids, cysteine through phenylalanine. CDR3 DNA is the only sequence kept; it has 51 bases, read in frame from the first base.

This clonotype occurred many times. Its cognate antigen has yet to be identified. The sample holds no much larger clone one base away, and base qualities are not on file. This TCR derives from a man aged 35 to 55 with Graves' ophthalmopathy. This sequence uses TRBV11-2 and TRBJ2-1, with 7 bases in between that match TRBD2. The sequencing input was blood. The encoded CDR3 is CASSPQRDSQTVGEQFF. The nucleotides are TGTGCCAGCAGCCCACAGCGGGATAGCCAAACGGTGGGTGAGCAGTTCTTC. The reference TRBV11-2 and TRBJ2-1 proteins fill in what lies around the CDR3, so the full variable domain reads EAGVAQSPRYKIIEKRQSVAFWCNPISGHATLYWYQQILGQGPKLLIQFQNNGVVDDSQLPKDRFSAERLKGVDSTLKIQPAKLEDSAVYLCASSPQRDSQTVGEQFFGPGTRLTVL.